These 25 T cell receptor beta chains were sequenced from one sample in a study of blood T cell repertoires in COVID-19. Some clones are missing from TCRdb's copy, which holds only in-frame ones; the method was immunoSEQ multiplex PCR. The sample lists fewer than 400,000 clones; under 90% were seen once. Input material: PBMCs or T cells enriched from blood (not recorded which). These receptors came from a woman in her twenties or thirties who had recovered from COVID-19.

The rearrangement links TRBV28 to TRBJ1-1; D is unresolved. CDR3 length equals 15 residues. Germline V gene lookup returns CDR1 MDHEN and CDR2 SYDVKM. Trimming pared 5 bases from V and 0 bases from J, leaving 13 bases between. DNA of the CDR3: TGTGCCAGCAGTCGCCACTCAGAGGTGAACACTGAAGCTTTCTTT. It is translated as CASSRHSEVNTEAFF.

The chain uses TRBV18 and TRBJ2-7; 12 nucleotides line up with TRBD1. J lost 4 bases, V lost 3 bases, and 4 bases had no gene match. Germline values: CDR1 KGHSH, CDR2 LQKENI. The CDR3 has 15 amino acids. The CDR3 coding sequence is TGTGCCAGCTCACCGACGGGACAGGGGGCTTACGAGCAGTACTTC. Its translation is CASSPTGQGAYEQYF.

This sequence joins TRBV7-2 and TRBJ2-1, with 10 bases that match TRBD2. J was trimmed by 5 bases and V by 2 bases; bases with no gene match: 9. This CDR3 spans 17 amino acids. CDR1 and CDR2 from the germline V gene are SGHTA and FQGNSA. In DNA, the CDR3 is TGTGCCAGCAGCTTATTGGCGCCGGGACTAGCGCACAATGAGCAGTTCTTC. This gives the protein CASSLLAPGLAHNEQFF.

J is TRBJ1-2 and V is TRBV30; no definite D call. There are 12 residues in the CDR3. Trimming stripped 2 bases from V and 8 bases from J, with 12 bases between. Germline V gene lookup returns CDR1 GTSNPN and CDR2 SVGIG (reference sequence). For the CDR3, the DNA is TGTGCCTGGAGTCCTGGGTCGCGGGGCTACACCTTC. Its translation is CAWSPGSRGYTF.

The rearrangement links TRBV19 to TRBJ2-1; tentatively, D is TRBD2 (5 bases). Germline loops: CDR1 LNHDA, CDR2 SQIVND (reference sequence). CDR3 length: 16 residues. V was trimmed by 9 bases and J by 0 bases, leaving 18 bases between them. CDR3 nucleotides: TGTGCCAGCGATCCCTCCCGGGGAAGCTCCTACAATGAGCAGTTCTTC. As protein: CASDPSRGSSYNEQFF.

The CDR3 coding sequence is TGTGCCAGCAGCAACCGGGACAACAATCAGCCCCAGCATTTT. Translating it yields CASSNRDNNQPQHF. The J gene is TRBJ1-5, the V gene TRBV16; TRBD1 is a possible D gene (6 bases). Germline V lookup: CDR1 KGHSY, CDR2 FQNENV. The CDR3 contains 14 residues. V lost 5 bases and J lost 3, with 11 bases in between.

V usage is TRBV7-3 and J usage is TRBJ2-3; 11 nucleotides agree with TRBD2. Germline V gene lookup returns CDR1 SGHTA and CDR2 FQGTGA. Trimming cost V 4 bases and J 5 bases; bases outside gene matches: 8. CDR3 length equals 16 residues. The CDR3 sequence is CASSSLAGGPGDTQYF. In nucleotides, the CDR3 is TGTGCCAGCAGCTCGTTAGCGGGAGGGCCGGGAGATACGCAGTATTTT.

Regarding this clone: At the DNA level, this CDR3 is encoded by other sequences in the same sample as well. The chain uses TRBV29-1 and TRBJ2-3; D unresolved. V was cut by 4 bases and J by 0 bases, with 8 bases left in between. This CDR3 has 13 amino acids. Germline V gene sequence: CDR1 SQVTM, CDR2 ANQGSEA. DNA for the CDR3: TGCAGCGTTGCCGGGTCTAGCACAGATACGCAGTATTTT. Its translation is CSVAGSSTDTQYF.

V and J are TRBV28 and TRBJ2-7; D not resolved. Germline V gene lookup returns CDR1 MDHEN and CDR2 SYDVKM. The CDR3 spans 14 residues. V lost 3 bases and J 4 bases, leaving 13 bases between the germline ends. CDR3 sequence reads: CASSLQVRSYEQYF. For the CDR3, the DNA is TGTGCCAGCAGTTTGCAGGTTCGTTCGTACGAGCAGTACTTC.

This chain connects TRBV18 to TRBJ2-1; 7 nucleotides match TRBD2. The CDR3 contains 14 residues. Trimming took 8 bases from V and 5 from J; bases not matched to a gene: 9. Germline CDR1 KGHSH, CDR2 LQKENI. CDR3 nucleotide sequence: TGTGCCAGCCTCTACCAGAGCGGGGACAATGAGCAGTTCTTC. Residues: CASLYQSGDNEQFF.

V is TRBV30 and J is TRBJ2-2; TRBD1 might be the D (6 bases). This CDR3 spans 14 amino acids. CDR1 and CDR2 (germline): GTSNPN, SVGIG (reference sequence). With 3 bases removed from V and 3 bases from J, the gap between germline ends came to 11 bases. The CDR3 DNA sequence: TGTGCCTGGAGCCAAAGGGGGTACACCGGGGAGCTGTTTTTT. Encoded protein: CAWSQRGYTGELFF.

The genes are TRBV19 and TRBJ1-5; D call uncertain. V was clipped by 5 bases and J by 0 bases, with 11 bases between them. This CDR3 comprises 15 residues. Germline V CDR1 and CDR2: LNHDA, SQIVND (reference sequence). In nucleotides, the CDR3 is TGTGCCAGTAGTCGGAGTCAGAATAGCAATCAGCCCCAGCATTTT. Encoded protein: CASSRSQNSNQPQHF.

The chain carries TRBV7-9 and TRBJ1-1, with 10 bases that match TRBD1. CDR1 and CDR2 (germline): SEHNR, FQNEAQ (reference sequence). The trim removed 5 bases at V and 5 bases at J, leaving 8 bases unmatched. CDR3 size: 15 residues. CDR3 protein: CASSGRDRGPTEAFF. DNA of the CDR3: TGTGCCAGCAGCGGCCGGGACAGGGGACCGACTGAAGCTTTCTTT.

The CDR3 region has the DNA TGTGCCAGCAGCCATACGGACAGGGGGCTTAACACTGAAGCTTTCTTT. Translation: CASSHTDRGLNTEAFF. The chain carries TRBV3-1 (or the pseudogene TRBV3-2) and TRBJ1-1, with TRBD1 identical over 11 bases. Germline CDR1 reads LGHDT; CDR2 reads YNNKEL (reference sequence). CDR3 length: 16 amino acids. V shed 3 bases and J 2 bases; nucleotides not matched to a gene: 5.

This clone was counted between two and nine times. The CDR3: CASSVTSGGTGELFF. The CDR3 DNA sequence: TGCGCCAGCAGTGTGACTAGCGGGGGCACCGGGGAGCTGTTTTTT. The chain has TRBV10-1 and TRBJ2-2; 12 positions agree with TRBD2. CDR1 WNHNN and CDR2 SYGVQD come from the germline V gene (reference sequence). The CDR3 loop spans 15 amino acids. V was clipped by 4 bases and J by 4 bases; unmatched bases: 1.

This rearrangement joins TRBV28 to TRBJ2-5, with 11 bases lining up with TRBD2. This CDR3 is 18 amino acids long. J lost 4 bases, V lost 6 bases, and 16 bases had no gene match. Germline V gene lookup returns CDR1 MDHEN and CDR2 SYDVKM. Here the CDR3 DNA reads TGTGCCAGCAGGCACGGACGGATAGCGGGAGGGCCTCGAGAGACCCAGTACTTC. Its translation: CASRHGRIAGGPRETQYF.

This chain joins TRBV28 and TRBJ2-2; 13 positions agree with TRBD2. Germline loops: CDR1 MDHEN, CDR2 SYDVKM. V lost 6 bases to trimming and J lost 4 bases; unmatched junction nucleotides: 8. This CDR3 contains 17 residues. CDR3 loop: CASRATSGRASTGELFF. The CDR3 DNA reads TGTGCCAGCAGGGCAACTAGCGGGAGGGCGAGCACCGGGGAGCTGTTTTTT.

The chain has TRBV10-3 and TRBJ1-1; tentative D call: TRBD1 (6 bases). Per germline, CDR1 ENHRY and CDR2 SYGVKD. V lost 6 bases, J lost 1 base, and 9 bases lay in between. CDR3 length equals 13 residues. CDR3 nucleotides: TGTGCCATCAGGGACAGATGGAACACTGAAGCTTTCTTT. Its protein product is CAIRDRWNTEAFF.

This clone was seen only a few times. The chain uses TRBV10-3 and TRBJ2-2, with a possible D match to TRBD2 (5 bases). Trimming left V 6 bases short and J 5 bases short, with 13 bases between. Per the germline V gene, CDR1 is ENHRY and CDR2 is SYGVKD. The CDR3 loop spans 14 amino acids. The CDR3 sequence is CAIRPSPGTGELFF. CDR3 sequence (DNA): TGTGCCATCAGGCCCTCCCCGGGGACCGGGGAGCTGTTTTTT.

The J gene is TRBJ1-2, the V gene TRBV5-3; D might be TRBD1 (6 bases). TRBV5-3 is noted as an ORF with a role that remains uncertain. Trimming left V 6 bases short and J 8 bases short, with 17 bases between. This CDR3 is built from 13 residues. CDR3 region: CARTQQGREGYTF. The CDR3 coding sequence is TGTGCCAGAACCCAACAGGGAAGAGAGGGCTACACCTTC.

This clone was counted once. This sequence joins TRBV7-3 and TRBJ2-2; 8 nucleotides line up with TRBD1. V shed 4 bases, J shed 4 bases, and the junction held 8 bases outside the gene matches. Germline V gene lookup returns CDR1 SGHTA and CDR2 FQGTGA. The CDR3 totals 16 residues. Here the CDR3 reads CASSSLTGAFTGELFF. The DNA for the CDR3 is TGTGCCAGCAGCTCCCTGACAGGGGCCTTCACCGGGGAGCTGTTTTTT.

This chain connects TRBV19 to TRBJ2-7, with D possibly being TRBD2 (5 bases). Trimming removed 10 bases at V and 3 bases at J, with 16 bases between. Germline V gene lookup returns CDR1 LNHDA and CDR2 SQIVND (reference sequence). The CDR3 has 13 residues. The CDR3 bases are TGTGCCACCCGCCCCGGCGGACTCTACGAGCAGTACTTC. This gives the protein CATRPGGLYEQYF.

The J gene is TRBJ1-5, the V gene TRBV30; D may be TRBD1 (5 bases). From germline, CDR1 is GTSNPN and CDR2 SVGIG (reference sequence). The germline V and J ends were trimmed by 5 bases and 2 bases, with 10 bases remaining between them. The CDR3 extends over 13 amino acids. The CDR3: CAWGRQRNQPQHF. In DNA form, the CDR3 reads TGTGCCTGGGGGAGACAGCGCAATCAGCCCCAGCATTTT.

J is TRBJ2-2 and V is TRBV11-3; D is perhaps TRBD1 (6 bases). With 6 bases removed from V and 0 bases from J, the gap between germline ends came to 11 bases. The CDR3 sequence is 15 residues long. Germline loops: CDR1 SGHNT, CDR2 YENEEA. In DNA form, the CDR3 reads TGTGCCAGCAGGGCCGGGACATCGAACACCGGGGAGCTGTTTTTT. It specifies CASRAGTSNTGELFF.

The genes are TRBV5-1 and TRBJ1-1; tentative D call: TRBD1 (5 bases). Germline V gives CDR1 SGHRS, CDR2 YFSETQ. V was cut by 1 base and J by 1 base, with 17 bases left in between. The CDR3 runs to 17 residues. This chain's CDR3 is CASSLSARGIGNTEAFF. Written as DNA, the CDR3 is TGCGCCAGCAGCTTGAGCGCTCGGGGGATCGGGAACACTGAAGCTTTCTTT.